This T cell receptor (beta chain) was observed in a study of T-cell memory formation after mild COVID-19. Study summary: Clustering of TCRs was largely donor specific. Study-wide findings and caveats: Among clones peaking at day 37 in the second wave, SARS-CoV-2 specificity remained unconfirmed. Chiefly within CM and EM were the contracting CD4+ clones; CD8+ ones were within EMRA.

This clonotype was picked up a small number of times. The antigen is not known. Using its own MiXCR run on the 5' RACE reads, TCRdb lists one record per CDR3 protein. The top ten hold 3.5% of the sample, which has roughly 250,000 distinct CDR3 sequences, around 15% seen once. This CDR3 is built from 19 residues. Germline V gene data show CDR1 as SGHTA and CDR2 as FQGNSA. With V trimmed by 5 bases and J by 10 bases, 24 bases remained unmatched. This chain uses TRBV7-2 with TRBJ2-1; 9 bases are a match to TRBD2. This clonotype was sampled from a man younger than 35 who had mild COVID-19 (a few samples of this study predate the infection). Cell type and time point are not known. The sample consisted of PBMCs or a T cell subset sorted from them (not recorded which). The DNA for the CDR3 is TGTGCCAGCAGCCGTGGACCGGGACAGTCGTATTGGACTAGCGCGGAGCAGTTCTTC. Translating gives CASSRGPGQSYWTSAEQFF.